The rows below give T cell receptor beta chains drawn from one sample of a study of cytomegalovirus exposure and HLA in healthy donors. Sequencing used immunoSEQ multiplex PCR; TCRdb keeps in-frame clones, though not all of them. The repertoire holds roughly 160,000 clones, approximately 79% seen once, with about an eighth in the top ten. Specimen: PBMCs. The receptors originated from a man in his forties or fifties in good health and CMV-seropositive. The CDR3 runs from the conserved cysteine through the conserved F or W. A D gene is named only where the DNA matches it firmly. Clone size is shown for a subset of rows, as once, few, many or a class of expanded clone.

TRBD1	TRBV30	TRBJ1-5	NA	CAWSLTGEYGNQPQHF	TGTGCCTGGAGTTTAACAGGGGAGTATGGGAATCAGCCCCAGCATTTT
NA	TRBV27	TRBJ1-1	NA	CASSLAGVNTEAFF	TGTGCCAGCAGTTTAGCAGGGGTGAACACTGAAGCTTTCTTT
NA	TRBV27	TRBJ2-3	NA	CASSRVSTDTQYF	TGTGCCAGCAGCCGTGTAAGCACAGATACGCAGTATTTT
TRBD2	TRBV15	TRBJ2-3	NA	CATSSGSLGGSGGGTDTQYF	TGTGCCACCAGCAGTGGGAGCTTGGGAGGGAGCGGGGGAGGCACAGATACGCAGTATTTT
TRBD1	TRBV7-2	TRBJ1-2	once	CASTGANYGYTF	TGTGCCAGTACAGGGGCTAACTATGGCTACACCTTC
NA	TRBV19	TRBJ2-1	NA	CASSPPGGRNEQFF	TGTGCCAGTAGTCCTCCAGGGGGGAGGAATGAGCAGTTCTTC
NA	TRBV27	TRBJ2-5	NA	CASLLAGLGWTQYF	TGTGCCAGCCTCTTGGCAGGGCTGGGTTGGACCCAGTACTTC
NA	TRBV21-1	TRBJ1-1	NA	CASSKESTGCRNTEAFF	TGTGCCAGCAGCAAAGAGAGTACAGGGTGCCGGAACACTGAAGCTTTCTTT
NA	TRBV4-2	TRBJ2-3	few	CASSITTDTQYF	TGTGCCAGCAGCATCACTACAGATACGCAGTATTTT
NA	TRBV7-2	TRBJ1-2	NA	CASSLDITTLGYTF	TGTGCCAGCAGCTTAGACATTACTACCTTAGGCTACACCTTC
TRBD2	TRBV9	TRBJ2-5	NA	CASSDPFLGGVDQETQYF	TGTGCCAGCAGCGACCCCTTTCTCGGGGGGGTGGACCAAGAGACCCAGTACTTC
TRBD1	TRBV4-3	TRBJ2-7	NA	CASSQDLGTGDYEQYF	TGCGCCAGCAGCCAAGATCTGGGTACAGGGGACTACGAGCAGTACTTC
TRBD1	TRBV28	TRBJ2-7	NA	CASTPGRGRSYEQYF	TGTGCCAGCACCCCGGGTAGGGGGCGGTCCTACGAGCAGTACTTC
NA	TRBV19	TRBJ1-1	NA	CASSSGLRGTEAFF	TGTGCCAGTAGTTCCGGGCTCCGCGGGACTGAAGCTTTCTTT
NA	TRBV7-3	TRBJ1-6	few	CASSFTGNSPLHF	TGTGCCAGCAGTTTTACAGGGAATTCACCCCTCCACTTT
TRBD1	TRBV28	TRBJ1-2	NA	CASRLTGIDYGYTF	TGTGCCAGCAGATTGACAGGGATCGACTATGGCTACACCTTC